This entry lists 27 T cell receptor beta chains sequenced from one sample in a study of blood T cell repertoires in COVID-19. Sequenced by immunoSEQ multiplex PCR; TCRdb stores in-frame clones only, minus some. This table has 200,000 to 250,000 clones, about 86% appearing once. Material: peripheral blood. The receptors shown here come from a woman between 50 and 59 years old with COVID-19, enrolled during active disease.

The V and J genes are TRBV3-1 (or the pseudogene TRBV3-2) and TRBJ2-2; a weak D match, TRBD2 (7 bases). The CDR3 has 16 amino acids. Germline V gives CDR1 LGHDT, CDR2 YNNKEL (reference sequence). The V and J ends lost 5 bases and 4 bases respectively, with 17 bases between them. CDR3 sequence: CASSVGGGGPTGELFF. The DNA of the CDR3 is TGTGCCAGCAGCGTTGGAGGGGGGGGCCCCACCGGGGAGCTGTTTTTT.

V usage is TRBV7-8 and J usage is TRBJ2-1; TRBD2 might be the D (5 bases). The CDR3 loop spans 15 amino acids. V was shortened by 4 bases and J by 4 bases, with 14 bases between the two germline ends. Germline V gene data show CDR1 as SGHVS and CDR2 as FQNEAQ. The chain's CDR3 is CASSSSPYSYNEQFF. DNA of the CDR3: TGTGCCAGCAGCTCTAGCCCATATTCGTACAATGAGCAGTTCTTC.

This clone was counted between two and nine times. The CDR3 is CASSAFTGDLPKNTEAFF. For the CDR3, the DNA is TGCGCCAGCAGCGCATTCACAGGGGATTTACCTAAAAACACTGAAGCTTTCTTT. V and J are TRBV5-1 and TRBJ1-1; TRBD1 agrees at 7 bases. Germline CDR1 reads SGHRS; CDR2 reads YFSETQ. The CDR3 is 18 amino acids. With V trimmed by 4 bases and J by 2 bases, 17 bases remained unmatched.

V is TRBV19 and J is TRBJ1-5; 12 nucleotides line up with TRBD1. V was clipped by 6 bases and J by 2 bases; unmatched bases: 5. This CDR3 region has 16 residues. CDR1 LNHDA and CDR2 SQIVND come from the germline V gene (reference sequence). In DNA, the CDR3 is TGTGCCAGTAGACGGGACAGGGGGCTTGGCAATCAGCCCCAGCATTTT. Translated, it gives CASRRDRGLGNQPQHF.

This clone appeared many times. The rearrangement links TRBV28 to TRBJ1-5; D remains unclear. Trimming removed 1 base from V and 9 bases from J, with 7 bases in between. Germline loops: CDR1 MDHEN, CDR2 SYDVKM. This CDR3 is 12 amino acids long. CDR3 coding DNA: TGTGCCAGCAGTTTATCGGTTGGGCCCCAGCATTTT. Its translation is CASSLSVGPQHF. The complete variable domain, with remaining parts taken from reference TRBV28 and TRBJ1-5, reads DVKVTQSSRYLVKRTGEKVFLECVQDMDHENMFWYRQDPGLGLRLIYFSYDVKMKEKGDIPEGYSVSREKKERFSLILESASTNQTSMYLCASSLSVGPQHFGDGTRLSIL.

This chain links TRBV27 with TRBJ1-1; 7 positions agree with TRBD1. CDR1 MNHEY and CDR2 SMNVEV come from the germline V gene (reference sequence). The CDR3 totals 14 residues. V gave up 6 bases and J gave up 0 bases; unmatched junction bases: 4. CDR3 residues: CASRLTGVNTEAFF. The CDR3 DNA reads TGTGCCAGCAGACTAACAGGGGTGAACACTGAAGCTTTCTTT.

V is TRBV6-5 and J is TRBJ1-1, with D possibly matching TRBD1 (5 bases). The CDR3 loop spans 14 amino acids. Germline loops: CDR1 MNHEY, CDR2 SVGAGI. The germline V and J ends were trimmed by 5 bases and 4 bases, with 14 bases remaining between them. The chain's CDR3 is CASSRGGDFTEAFF. The CDR3 DNA reads as TGTGCCAGCAGTCGGGGGGGGGATTTCACTGAAGCTTTCTTT.

This sequence joins TRBV10-3 and TRBJ2-3; 9 nucleotides align to TRBD2. The trim removed 6 bases at V and 3 bases at J, leaving 4 bases unmatched. Germline lookup yields CDR1 ENHRY and CDR2 SYGVKD. The CDR3 extends over 14 amino acids. Here the CDR3 DNA reads TGTGCCATCAGGGTTAGCGGGGGAACAGATACGCAGTATTTT. This sequence encodes CAIRVSGGTDTQYF.

CDR3 DNA sequence: TGTGCCAGCTCAGAGGAACAGGGAACCCCTGATGGCTACACCTTC. It translates to CASSEEQGTPDGYTF. The chain has TRBV18 and TRBJ1-2, with a weak D call TRBD1 (6 bases). The CDR3 spans 15 residues. The germline V gene has CDR1 KGHSH and CDR2 LQKENI. Trimming took 5 bases from V and 6 from J, leaving 19 bases between them.

This chain uses TRBV21-1 with TRBJ1-2; the table's TRBD1 call for D was not verified on the DNA. TRBV21-1 is an annotated pseudogene. The CDR3 has 14 amino acids. CDR3 amino acids: CASRGQGRDYGYTF. CDR3 nucleotides: TGTGCCAGCAGGGGACAGGGAAGGGACTATGGCTACACCTTC.

This clone has more than one count but fewer than ten. J is TRBJ1-5 and V is TRBV24-1; D remains unclear. Looked up from germline, CDR1 is KGHDR and CDR2 is SFDVKD. With 1 base removed from V and 6 bases from J, the gap between germline ends came to 6 bases. The CDR3 totals 13 residues. The CDR3 reads CATSDFPGQPQHF. DNA for the CDR3: TGTGCCACCAGTGATTTTCCGGGTCAGCCCCAGCATTTT.

The gene calls are TRBV12-5 and TRBJ1-1; 11 bases align to TRBD1. The germline gives CDR1 LGHNT, CDR2 FRNRAP. This CDR3 has 17 amino acids. Germline trimming cut 5 bases from V and 6 bases from J; bases unmatched to any gene: 14. The CDR3 protein is CASGPIIPGQGVPEAFF. In nucleotides, the CDR3 is TGTGCTAGTGGTCCTATTATTCCGGGACAGGGGGTCCCTGAAGCTTTCTTT.

This clone appeared a single time. As DNA, the CDR3 is TGTGCCAGCAGCTTGAATGCCGACAGGGGGGGTGGCTACACCTTC. The encoded protein is CASSLNADRGGGYTF. V usage is TRBV5-6 and J usage is TRBJ1-2, with TRBD1 identical over 9 bases. Germline V CDR1 and CDR2: SGHDT, YYEEEE. The CDR3 runs to 15 residues. Unmatched junction bases numbered 8, after V lost 1 base and J lost 7 bases. The full variable domain, rest sourced from reference TRBV5-6 and TRBJ1-2, is DAGVTQSPTHLIKTRGQQVTLRCSPKSGHDTVSWYQQALGQGPQFIFQYYEEEERQRGNFPDRFSGHQFPNYSSELNVNALLLGDSALYLCASSLNADRGGGYTFGSGTRLTVV.

CDR3 loop: CASGFSGASTDTQYF. DNA of the CDR3: TGCGCCAGCGGATTCAGCGGGGCTAGCACAGATACGCAGTATTTT. The J gene is TRBJ2-3, the V gene TRBV5-1; 7 bases match TRBD2. V dropped 7 bases and J dropped 0; count of bases not matched to a gene: 8. This CDR3 contains 15 residues. CDR1 is SGHRS, CDR2 YFSETQ, per germline.

In its sample, this clone was seen once. The V gene is TRBV30, the J gene TRBJ1-2; D may be TRBD1 (6 bases). The CDR3 runs to 13 residues. The V gene's germline CDR1 is GTSNPN and CDR2 SVGIG (reference sequence). V was trimmed by 5 bases and J by 6 bases, leaving 16 bases between them. CDR3 protein: CAWDGQRYNGYTF. DNA of the CDR3: TGTGCCTGGGATGGACAGCGTTACAATGGCTACACCTTC.

Only a few counts were recorded for this clone. The chain is built from TRBV24-1 and TRBJ1-2; the D gene is possibly TRBD1 (6 bases). From germline, CDR1 is KGHDR and CDR2 SFDVKD. Between the trimmed V and J ends, which lost 2 bases and 6 bases, there was a span of 15 bases. CDR3 length: 15 residues. In nucleotides, the CDR3 is TGTGCCACCAGTGATTCAGCCAGGGGCGGTAATGGCTACACCTTC. It specifies CATSDSARGGNGYTF.

The rearrangement links TRBV5-1 to TRBJ2-3, with D unclear. This CDR3 is built from 15 residues. Germline V gene lookup returns CDR1 SGHRS and CDR2 YFSETQ. V was shortened by 5 bases and J by 0 bases, with 13 bases between the two germline ends. CDR3: CASSPQPGSTDTQYF. The DNA for the CDR3 is TGCGCCAGCAGTCCCCAACCAGGTAGCACAGATACGCAGTATTTT.

The chain is built from TRBV10-3 and TRBJ2-3, with TRBD2 matching 7 bases. The germline V gene encodes CDR1 ENHRY and CDR2 SYGVKD. V shed 10 bases, J shed 2 bases, and the junction held 15 bases outside the gene matches. CDR3 length: 16 residues. DNA of the CDR3: TGTGCCAGCCGAGAGGCTAGCGGAACTTACACAGATACGCAGTATTTT. It specifies CASREASGTYTDTQYF.

This clone was found a few times. The junction departs from germline at one end; a sequencing error may be responsible. This chain's CDR3 is CASSLTAGQKYNEQFF. CDR3 in DNA: TGTGCCAGCAGTTTAACAGCGGGGCAAAAATACAATGAGCAGTTCTTC. The chain couples TRBV7-3 to TRBJ2-1; 7 nucleotides agree with TRBD2. Germline V lookup: CDR1 SGHTA, CDR2 FQGTGA. CDR3 length: 16 amino acids.

This clone was found a few times. The genes are TRBV29-1 and TRBJ2-7, with D uncertain. Germline assignment: CDR1 SQVTM and CDR2 ANQGSEA. The CDR3 totals 13 residues. V was pared by 5 bases and J by 4 bases, with 15 bases between. The CDR3 DNA is TGCAGCGTTAGGTTAACAGACCTTTACGAGCAGTACTTC. It translates to CSVRLTDLYEQYF.

The chain employs TRBV6-5 and TRBJ2-7; no firm D call. The V gene lost 6 bases and the J gene lost 2 bases, with 11 bases spanning the gap. The CDR3 runs to 13 residues. CDR1 is MNHEY, CDR2 SVGAGI, per germline. CDR3 in DNA: TGTGCCAGCAGCAGGCAGGCTCCCTACGAGCAGTACGTC. This gives the protein CASSRQAPYEQYV.

V gene TRBV19 combines with J gene TRBJ2-7; 7 bases line up with TRBD1. The V gene's germline CDR1 is LNHDA and CDR2 SQIVND (reference sequence). This CDR3 contains 12 residues. J lost 1 base, V lost 7 bases, and 1 base had no gene match. The CDR3 DNA is TGTGCCAGTATGGGACAGTCCTACGAGCAGTACTTC. Protein product: CASMGQSYEQYF. Based on the CDR3 plus reference TRBV19 and TRBJ2-7, the full variable domain is DGGITQSPKYLFRKEGQNVTLSCEQNLNHDAMYWYRQDPGQGLRLIYYSQIVNDFQKGDIAEGYSVSREKKESFPLTVTSAQKNPTAFYLCASMGQSYEQYFGPGTRLTVT.

The V and J genes are TRBV13 and TRBJ1-1; no reliable D call. Germline V gives CDR1 PRHDT, CDR2 FYEKMQ (reference sequence). The CDR3 spans 15 residues. Trimming took 5 bases from V and 7 from J, leaving 20 bases between them. The CDR3 region has the DNA TGTGCCAGCAGCCCCCGGGGTGGGTCAGGCAATGAAGCTTTCTTT. Translation: CASSPRGGSGNEAFF.

The J gene is TRBJ2-7, the V gene TRBV12-3 or TRBV12-4, with a possible D match to TRBD2 (5 bases). Trimming removed 5 bases from V and 7 bases from J, with 15 bases in between. The CDR3 consists of 13 residues. The CDR3: CASSADYLGEQYV. CDR3 nucleotide sequence: TGTGCCAGCAGTGCCGACTATCTTGGGGAGCAGTACGTC.

The chain recombines TRBV2 with TRBJ1-4; possible D gene TRBD1, 6 bases. This CDR3 is built from 14 residues. V lost 5 bases, J lost 1 base, and 8 bases lay in between. Per germline, CDR1 SNHLY and CDR2 FYNNEI. DNA of the CDR3: TGTGCCAGCAGTTCGGACAGAACTAATGAAAAACTGTTTTTT. The encoded protein is CASSSDRTNEKLFF.

This CDR3 reads CASSEAVRGNQPQHF. The CDR3 region has the DNA TGTGCCAGCAGTGAAGCGGTACGGGGCAATCAGCCCCAGCATTTT. The V and J genes are TRBV6-1 and TRBJ1-5; D is unclear. The V end lost 0 bases, the J end lost 2 bases, and 8 bases lay between the germline ends. Germline-derived CDR1 and CDR2 are MNHNS and SASEGT. The CDR3 is made up of 15 amino acids.

V and J are TRBV5-1 and TRBJ1-1; TRBD1 aligns across 10 bases. Germline CDR1 and CDR2: SGHRS and YFSETQ. The CDR3 runs to 16 residues. The ends lost 4 bases at V and 1 base at J; junction bases unmatched: 7. The CDR3 loop reads CASSHGTGVGNTEAFF. DNA of the CDR3: TGCGCCAGCAGCCATGGGACAGGGGTCGGGAACACTGAAGCTTTCTTT. Drawing the rest from reference TRBV5-1 and TRBJ1-1, the complete variable domain is KAGVTQTPRYLIKTRGQQVTLSCSPISGHRSVSWYQQTPGQGLQFLFEYFSETQRNKGNFPGRFSGRQFSNSRSEMNVSTLELGDSALYLCASSHGTGVGNTEAFFGQGTRLTVV.